The entry that follows covers one TCR beta chain sequence. Its antigen is unidentified. J lost 4 bases, V lost 2 bases, and 3 bases had no gene match. The CDR3 length is 15 residues. From germline, CDR1 is LGHDT and CDR2 YNNKEL (reference sequence). The sample originates from a study of CD8 T cells in Susac syndrome. CD8+ and CD4+ T cells taken from blood had their TCR beta sequenced. TEMRA cells were FACS-enriched, unlike CD8+ and CD4+ T cells, which were negatively isolated. Random hexamers were used to reverse transcribe 0.5 to 1 ug of RNA. The method of amplification for TCR beta CDR3 was immunoSEQ multiplex PCR, covering 54 Vbeta and 13 Jbeta. TCRdb re-called the immunoSEQ multiplex PCR reads with MiXCR, one entry per CDR3 protein. The table has under 150,000 distinct CDR3 sequences, about 94% seen once. Whole-study findings and limits: It was acknowledged by the study that relatively few individuals were included in its TCR sequencing and HLA analysis.

V and J are TRBV3-1 and TRBJ2-1, with TRBD2 matching over 9 bases. This TCR was recovered from a human donor with multiple sclerosis. The source material was CD4+ T cells from PBMCs. For the CDR3, the DNA is TGTGCCAGCAGCCAATCAGCGGGGGGTTACAATGAGCAGTTCTTC. Protein: CASSQSAGGYNEQFF.